These 20 T cell receptor beta chains originate from one sample sequenced in a study of monozygotic twins with inflammatory bowel disease. For each CDR3 protein, TCRdb gives one entry from its re-call of the 5' RACE reads, without DNA. Its table lists around 200,000 distinct CDR3 sequences. Sequenced input: blood. The origin of the receptors is a human donor with ulcerative colitis or Crohn's disease, or a healthy co-twin of an affected twin (not recorded which).

The chain uses TRBV18 and TRBJ2-7; TCRdb designates TRBD1, a call that cannot be tested without DNA. Germline V gene sequence: CDR1 KGHSH, CDR2 LQKENI. The CDR3 spans 13 residues. This chain's CDR3 is CASTGTAYYEQYF. Full variable domain (rest looked up from reference TRBV18 and TRBJ2-7): NAGVMQNPRHLVRRRGQEARLRCSPMKGHSHVYWYRQLPEEGLKFMVYLQKENIIDESGMPKERFSAEFPKEGPSILRIQQVVRGDSAAYFCASTGTAYYEQYFGPGTRLTVT.

This chain joins TRBV19 and TRBJ1-2; TCRdb selects TRBD1, and the lack of DNA leaves this call unchecked. Germline assignment: CDR1 LNHDA and CDR2 SQIVND (reference sequence). This CDR3 region has 12 residues. The CDR3: CATRTGASGYTF.

The V call is TRBV19, the J call TRBJ1-2; TCRdb's D call of TRBD1 is untestable without DNA. The length of the CDR3 is 14 residues. The V gene's germline CDR1 is LNHDA and CDR2 SQIVND (reference sequence). The CDR3 reads CASSLTGTDYGYTF.

The rearrangement joins TRBV7-2 to TRBJ1-5; TCRdb's D gene call, TRBD1, goes unchecked for lack of DNA. The germline CDR1 and CDR2 sequences are SGHTA and FQGNSA. The CDR3 runs to 13 residues. The CDR3 here is CASAGQGDQPQHF. The full variable domain, rest sourced from reference TRBV7-2 and TRBJ1-5, is GAGVSQSPSNKVTEKGKDVELRCDPISGHTALYWYRQSLGQGLEFLIYFQGNSAPDKSGLPSDRFSAERTGGSVSTLTIQRTQQEDSAVYLCASAGQGDQPQHFGDGTRLSIL.

This chain uses TRBV5-1 with TRBJ2-1; TCRdb calls TRBD1, which cannot be checked without DNA. Germline values: CDR1 SGHRS, CDR2 YFSETQ. The CDR3 consists of 14 residues. CDR3 region: CASSFDRDYNEQFF. Full variable domain (outside the CDR3, taken from reference TRBV5-1 and TRBJ2-1): KAGVTQTPRYLIKTRGQQVTLSCSPISGHRSVSWYQQTPGQGLQFLFEYFSETQRNKGNFPGRFSGRQFSNSRSEMNVSTLELGDSALYLCASSFDRDYNEQFFGPGTRLTVL.

V is TRBV20-1 and J is TRBJ1-5; the TRBD1 assignment by TCRdb is unverifiable without DNA. The CDR3 sequence is 12 residues long. Germline values: CDR1 DFQATT, CDR2 SNEGSKA (reference sequence). Here the CDR3 reads CSAPPPNQPQHF.

The chain links TRBV29-1 to TRBJ2-3; TCRdb's D call of TRBD1 is untestable without DNA. The germline gives CDR1 SQVTM, CDR2 ANQGSEA. The CDR3 is 14 amino acids. The CDR3 reads CSVDTGMGTDTQYF.

This chain uses TRBV20-1 with TRBJ2-7; TCRdb designates TRBD1, a call that cannot be tested without DNA. Germline CDR1 is DFQATT and CDR2 is SNEGSKA (reference sequence). This CDR3 comprises 15 residues. Here the CDR3 reads CSARPGTGDTYEQYF.

This chain uses TRBV12-3 or TRBV12-4 with TRBJ2-3; TCRdb indicates TRBD1, and absent DNA this call remains unverified. This CDR3 is 13 amino acids long. The CDR3 spells CASRRQGGDTQYF.

This chain uses TRBV5-1 with TRBJ2-5. Germline-derived CDR1 and CDR2 are SGHRS and YFSETQ. The CDR3 is 14 amino acids. This CDR3 reads CASSLGTEAETQYF. The variable domain in full, completed from reference TRBV5-1 and TRBJ2-5, reads KAGVTQTPRYLIKTRGQQVTLSCSPISGHRSVSWYQQTPGQGLQFLFEYFSETQRNKGNFPGRFSGRQFSNSRSEMNVSTLELGDSALYLCASSLGTEAETQYFGPGTRLLVL.

The CDR3 loop is CASSLGQGFGGELFF. The chain combines TRBV11-3 with TRBJ2-2; no DNA is available, so the TRBD1 call from TCRdb remains unchecked. CDR3 length equals 15 residues. Germline CDR1 and CDR2: SGHNT and YENEEA.

The CDR3 here is CASSYDRGPSPLHF. This chain connects TRBV7-2 to TRBJ1-6; checking the TCRdb D call of TRBD1 is not possible without DNA. The germline gives CDR1 SGHTA, CDR2 FQGNSA. This CDR3 spans 14 amino acids.

The gene calls are TRBV7-2 and TRBJ2-3; TCRdb outputs TRBD2, but without DNA this stays unchecked. This CDR3 has 14 amino acids. Germline V gene lookup returns CDR1 SGHTA and CDR2 FQGNSA. The CDR3 sequence: CASSLVGGPDTQYF.

This rearrangement joins TRBV20-1 to TRBJ2-7. CDR3 length: 13 amino acids. Germline CDR1 reads DFQATT; CDR2 reads SNEGSKA (reference sequence). The CDR3 sequence is CSAATGPYYEQYF.

The CDR3 sequence is CSVEQGTAVSYNEQFF. The chain uses TRBV29-1 and TRBJ2-1; lacking DNA, the TRBD1 call made by TCRdb goes unchecked. The CDR3 is 16 amino acids. The germline CDR1 and CDR2 sequences are SQVTM and ANQGSEA.

The chain recombines TRBV20-1 with TRBJ1-5; the D call of TRBD1 rests on TCRdb alone, since no DNA is present to check it. This CDR3 region has 15 residues. Germline CDR1 reads DFQATT; CDR2 reads SNEGSKA (reference sequence). The CDR3 protein is CSARDGRERNQPQHF.

The chain recombines TRBV12-3 or TRBV12-4 with TRBJ2-7. The CDR3 has 12 residues. The CDR3 spells CASSDGSYEQYF.

This chain joins TRBV5-4 and TRBJ2-1. The CDR3 runs 13 residues. Germline V CDR1 and CDR2: SGHNT, YYREEE (reference sequence). The CDR3: CASSLGTTNEQFF.

The chain is built from TRBV3-1 and TRBJ1-2; no DNA is available, so the TRBD1 call from TCRdb remains unchecked. This CDR3 region has 14 residues. Germline V gene data show CDR1 as LGHDT and CDR2 as YNNKEL (reference sequence). CDR3 in amino acids: CASSLRDRHYGYTF.

The V call is TRBV7-2, the J call TRBJ1-5; the TCRdb call, TRBD1, lacks DNA for checking. Per germline, CDR1 SGHTA and CDR2 FQGNSA. CDR3 length: 17 residues. The CDR3 here is CASSLEPGGRGNQPQHF. Supplemented by reference TRBV7-2 and TRBJ1-5, the full variable domain reads GAGVSQSPSNKVTEKGKDVELRCDPISGHTALYWYRQSLGQGLEFLIYFQGNSAPDKSGLPSDRFSAERTGGSVSTLTIQRTQQEDSAVYLCASSLEPGGRGNQPQHFGDGTRLSIL.